This T cell receptor beta chain was captured by sequencing in a study of T cells after yellow fever vaccination (dated by TCRdb to the late 2010s). Regarding the complete study: The SMART-Seq v4 Ultra Low Input RNA kit was used to prepare libraries from fractions with low cell numbers. To track T-cell clones before and after primary and booster YFV17D yellow fever vaccination, bulk TCR alpha and beta repertoires were sequenced longitudinally. Two healthy male donors made up the cohort, one aged 18 to 30 years and the other aged 30 to 39 years. Blood was drawn at multiple timepoints before and after primary and secondary immunization, with bulk PBMC replicates and cell subsets isolated. Findings and caveats that apply to the study as a whole: A small fraction of clonotypes showed up in both the CD4 and CD8 compartments, probably as a result of convergent recombination. The study included only two donors, which limits how far the findings can be generalized. The secondary T-cell response was found to be weaker but faster than the primary response, with a peak reached on day 5 rather than on day 15. Most clones expanded after primary vaccination (around 96% of CD4 and approximately 86% of CD8) were re-detected after the booster, suggesting that broad memory maintenance occurred. Computational filtering was needed because FACS-sorted repertoires could contain abundant contaminating clonotypes from the bulk population.

According to the study, the label for this sample's treatment or condition signals: live attenuated yellow fever vaccine strain. At each blood-draw timepoint, two biological replicates of bulk PBMCs were obtained. A standard Ficoll-Paque protocol was used to isolate PBMCs from peripheral blood. TriZol was used to extract RNA from bulk PBMCs, CD4 and CD8 fractions, and dextramer-positive and dextramer-negative fractions. Measured from the cysteine to the phenylalanine, the CDR3 is 11 residues long. The entry retains the CDR3 DNA only, 33 bases that are in frame from base 1. Sequences SNHLY (CDR1) and FYNNEI (CDR2) are obtained from the germline V gene. With respect to this clonotype: Its antigen remains unidentified. The junction and the germline gene differ at one end; a read error may be behind it.

Synthesis of TCR cDNA relied on 5'RACE template switching, a step that introduced a universal primer site along with unique molecular identifiers. Priming of cDNA synthesis was performed from both the TCR alpha and TCR beta constant segments. Library amplification used two PCR steps, and the second PCR step added sample barcodes and sequencing adapters. Libraries were sequenced on Illumina HiSeq 2500 (2x100 bp) or NovaSeq (2x150 bp). In the authors' own workflow: MIGEC handled demultiplexing of reads and collapsing into UMI consensus sequences, while MiXCR performed V(D)J alignment. Clonotypes responding to the vaccine were identified with edgeR on replicate PBMC samples, with the criteria of FDR below 0.01 and a log2 fold change above 5 up to day 15. Bulk clonotypes were assigned CD4 or CD8 identity according to which sequenced CD4 or CD8 repertoire held them at higher abundance. TCRdb itself trimmed the public reads at Q25 with fastp, ran MiXCR and retained productive beta chains. Identical CDR3 protein sequences are pooled into one entry, listed with their most common genes and DNA. These V and J calls derive from TCRdb rather than the authors' analysis. Within this sample are 550,000 to 750,000 distinct CDR3 sequences, with roughly 14% of them counted one time only. The ten largest clones capture about 14% of the sample.

The chain was built from TRBV2 and TRBJ2-7; matching of 5 bases hints at TRBD2 as the D gene. This specimen was PBMCs, taken on the day of the yellow fever booster vaccination. The clonotype comes from a man aged 25-40 years who received the YFV17D yellow fever vaccine. The CDR3 region: CASGDYYEQYF. The nucleotides are TGTGCCAGCGGTGACTACTACGAGCAGTACTTC.